These T cell receptor beta chains were read from a single sample in a study of blood T cell repertoires in COVID-19. Using immunoSEQ multiplex PCR, the repertoire was profiled, and TCRdb retains in-frame clones only, with some absent. This table holds 250,000 to 300,000 clones, 70% to 90% found once. The specimen was PBMCs or T cells enriched from blood (not recorded which). The receptors originated from a woman in her sixties in a cohort exposed to, infected with or recovered from COVID-19 (not recorded which). Each CDR3 is given with its conserved first and last residue. Each record gives: CDR3 length, J gene, D gene, V gene, clone size, CDR3 DNA, CDR3 protein. The D gene is left open where the match is weak. Size is omitted from some rows. Given values are once, few, many or a class for expanded clones.

17,TRBJ1-1,NA,TRBV7-8,NA,TGTGCCAGCAGAGGGAGGCTTTTTCAGGCCGAGACGGCTGAAGCTTTCTTT,CASRGRLFQAETAEAFF
14,TRBJ2-7,TRBD1,TRBV29-1,NA,TGCAGCGTTGAACCCGGACAGGGCCCCTACGAGCAGTACTTC,CSVEPGQGPYEQYF
13,TRBJ1-1,NA,TRBV14,NA,TGTGCCAGCAGCCCCCAGGGAAACACTGAAGCTTTCTTT,CASSPQGNTEAFF
15,TRBJ2-5,NA,TRBV18,NA,TGTGCCAGCTCACCAGTGGGTAGCGCCCAAGAGACCCAGTACTTC,CASSPVGSAQETQYF
16,TRBJ1-1,NA,TRBV5-5,NA,TGTGCCAGCAGCTTGTTCCCAAGGAGAGAGAACACTGAAGCTTTCTTT,CASSLFPRRENTEAFF
15,TRBJ1-6,TRBD1,TRBV6-5,NA,TGTGCCAGCAGTACGACCGGGACAGGCGGGTCACCCCTCCACTTT,CASSTTGTGGSPLHF
14,TRBJ2-7,NA,TRBV19,NA,TGTGCCAGTAGTCCCCAGGCGGGGAACGGCGAGCAGTACTTC,CASSPQAGNGEQYF
15,TRBJ2-1,TRBD2,TRBV18,NA,TGTGCCAGCTCACCACAGAGCGGGAGCGGCGATGAGCAGTTCTTC,CASSPQSGSGDEQFF
15,TRBJ2-7,TRBD2,TRBV7-9,NA,TGTGCCAGCAGCTTAGAGACTAGCGGGATCTACGAGCAGTACTTC,CASSLETSGIYEQYF
11,TRBJ1-1,NA,TRBV30,NA,TGTGCCTGGAGTGTAGCCCCTGAAGCTTTCTTT,CAWSVAPEAFF
14,TRBJ2-1,TRBD2,TRBV7-9,NA,TGTGCCAGCAGCCCTAGCGGATCTTACAATGAGCAGTTCTTC,CASSPSGSYNEQFF
16,TRBJ2-1,TRBD2,TRBV3-1/TRBV3-2,few,TGTGCCAGCAGCCAGGAGCGCGGGAGAGGGGACAATGAGCAGTTCTTC,CASSQERGRGDNEQFF
15,TRBJ2-1,NA,TRBV7-3,NA,TGTGCCAGCAGTCAGGGCCCGACTGAATACAATGAGCAGTTCTTC,CASSQGPTEYNEQFF
11,TRBJ2-7,NA,TRBV7-9,few,TGTGCCAGCAGCTCCTATAACGAGCAGTACTTC,CASSSYNEQYF
16,TRBJ2-1,TRBD2,TRBV7-3,NA,TGTGCCAGCAGCCCATGGACTAGCGGGAGGTACAATGAGCAGTTCTTC,CASSPWTSGRYNEQFF
15,TRBJ2-1,TRBD2,TRBV15,NA,TGTGCCACCAGCAGTGGGACTAGCGGGAGCCATGAGCAGTTCTTC,CATSSGTSGSHEQFF
14,TRBJ2-2,TRBD1,TRBV11-2,NA,TGTGCCAGCAGCAACGACAGGGTTGCCGGGGAGCTGTTTTTT,CASSNDRVAGELFF
17,TRBJ2-3,NA,TRBV9,NA,TGTGCCAGCAGCGTAGAGCCCCTAGGCGGGCTCACAGATACGCAGTATTTT,CASSVEPLGGLTDTQYF
16,TRBJ1-3,TRBD1,TRBV11-2,NA,TGTGCCAGCAGCAAACAGGGGAGCCTTGCCGGAAACACCATATATTTT,CASSKQGSLAGNTIYF
13,TRBJ1-2,NA,TRBV11-2,NA,TGTGCCAGCAGCCCAACGGACTCGAATGGCTACACCTTC,CASSPTDSNGYTF
15,TRBJ2-7,TRBD1,TRBV11-1,once,TGTGCCAGCAGCTTAGCCCTACGACAGGGGAGCGAGCAGTACTTC,CASSLALRQGSEQYF
15,TRBJ2-1,TRBD1,TRBV6-6,NA,TGTGCCAGCAGTTACGAGGGGACAGGGCACAATGAGCAGTTCTTC,CASSYEGTGHNEQFF
11,TRBJ1-1,NA,TRBV20-1,NA,TGCAGTGCCGAGGGGAACACTGAAGCTTTCTTT,CSAEGNTEAFF
15,TRBJ2-3,TRBD1,TRBV7-9,NA,TGTGCCAGCACCCCCAGACAGGGTGCAGGAGATACGCAGTATTTT,CASTPRQGAGDTQYF
14,TRBJ1-2,NA,TRBV3-1/TRBV3-2,NA,TGTGCCAGCAGCTACTCGACAGTGGGCTATGGCTACACCTTC,CASSYSTVGYGYTF
16,TRBJ1-2,NA,TRBV28,NA,TGTGCCAGCAGTTTCAACTCGGCAGGAACTAACTATGGCTACACCTTC,CASSFNSAGTNYGYTF
17,TRBJ2-5,TRBD2,TRBV28,NA,TGTGCCAGCAGTTTGGAATCGGTAGCGGGAAAGTGGGAGACCCAGTACTTC,CASSLESVAGKWETQYF
15,TRBJ2-7,NA,TRBV5-1,NA,TGCGCCAGCAGCTTGGGACATACCAGCTCCTACGAGCAGTACTTC,CASSLGHTSSYEQYF
16,TRBJ1-3,TRBD1,TRBV9,NA,TGTGCCAGCAGCTCCACGGGACAGGCGTATGGAAACACCATATATTTT,CASSSTGQAYGNTIYF
15,TRBJ2-1,NA,TRBV5-8,NA,TGTGCCAGCAGCTTCCAGGGTATGTCCTACAATGAGCAGTTCTTC,CASSFQGMSYNEQFF
18,TRBJ2-2,TRBD2,TRBV5-1,once,TGCGCCAGCAGCCTTGGACTAGCGGGAGGGCCGGGATCTGGGGAGCTGTTTTTT,CASSLGLAGGPGSGELFF
15,TRBJ2-5,NA,TRBV5-6,once,TGTGCCAGCAGCTTTAGGGTTTTAGGGGGAGAGACCCAGTACTTC,CASSFRVLGGETQYF
18,TRBJ1-1,TRBD1,TRBV3-1/TRBV3-2,NA,TGTGCCAGCAGCCCGAAACGTACTCCGGGACAGGTGAACACTGAAGCTTTCTTT,CASSPKRTPGQVNTEAFF
14,TRBJ1-1,NA,TRBV4-1,few,TGCGCCAGCAGCCAAGTGGGGGGGAACACTGAAGCTTTCTTT,CASSQVGGNTEAFF
14,TRBJ1-1,NA,TRBV3-1/TRBV3-2,NA,TGTGCCAGCAGCCAAGATTCTGGCACCGCTGAAGCTTTCTTT,CASSQDSGTAEAFF
14,TRBJ1-3,NA,TRBV9,NA,TGTGCCAGCAGCGGGTCGGGTGGTGGAAACACCATATATTTT,CASSGSGGGNTIYF
15,TRBJ1-5,NA,TRBV5-1,NA,TGCGCCAGCAGCTTGGAGGGACAAGTCAATCAGCCCCAGCATTTT,CASSLEGQVNQPQHF
14,TRBJ2-7,TRBD2,TRBV27,NA,TGTGCCAGCAGTAGACTAGCGGACGCCTACGAGCAGTACTTC,CASSRLADAYEQYF
18,TRBJ2-1,TRBD2,TRBV7-9,NA,TGTGCCAGCAGCTTAGCCCTAAAGCGGGAGGGCCTGAGCAATGAGCAGTTCTTC,CASSLALKREGLSNEQFF
16,TRBJ1-4,NA,TRBV18,NA,TGTGCCAGCTCACCACAAATCGACAGAGGAAATGAAAAACTGTTTTTT,CASSPQIDRGNEKLFF
18,TRBJ2-1,TRBD1,TRBV7-7,NA,TGTGCTAGCAGCCCTAGAGAAGTCGGACAGGTCTCCTACAATGAGCAGTTCTTC,CASSPREVGQVSYNEQFF
15,TRBJ2-5,TRBD1,TRBV13,NA,TGTGCCAGCAGCAAGGGACAGGGGTTGGAGGAGACCCAGTACTTC,CASSKGQGLEETQYF
14,TRBJ2-2,TRBD2,TRBV7-2,NA,TGTGCCAGCAGGCGAGGACTAGCCCCCGGGGAGCTGTTTTTT,CASRRGLAPGELFF
17,TRBJ1-5,NA,TRBV24-1,NA,TGTGCCACCAGTGATCCGAGGGGGGGAAATAGCAATCAGCCCCAGCATTTT,CATSDPRGGNSNQPQHF
14,TRBJ1-3,NA,TRBV5-4,NA,TGTGCCAGCAGCCCGTCCGTCTCTGGAAACACCATATATTTT,CASSPSVSGNTIYF
13,TRBJ2-1,TRBD2,TRBV11-3,NA,TGTGCCAGCAGCTTAGAGACTAGCGATGAGCAGTTCTTC,CASSLETSDEQFF
15,TRBJ2-7,TRBD2,TRBV5-5,NA,TGTGCCAGCAGCTTTAGCGGGATCACCTCCTACGAGCAGTACTTC,CASSFSGITSYEQYF
17,TRBJ2-1,TRBD2,TRBV19,NA,TGTGCCAGTAGTATCGGGACTAGCGGGAGTCCATCCAATGAGCAGTTCTTC,CASSIGTSGSPSNEQFF
16,TRBJ1-4,NA,TRBV4-1,NA,TGCGCCAGCAGCCCCCGGACTGGGGGGGCTGGAGAAAAACTGTTTTTT,CASSPRTGGAGEKLFF
13,TRBJ1-4,NA,TRBV12-3/TRBV12-4,NA,TGTGCCAGCAGTCAAAGACAGGATGAAAAACTGTTTTTT,CASSQRQDEKLFF
15,TRBJ2-1,TRBD2,TRBV7-7,NA,TGTGCTAGCAGCCGCGGGACTAGCGCCAACAATGAGCAGTTCTTC,CASSRGTSANNEQFF
16,TRBJ2-7,TRBD2,TRBV18,NA,TGTGCCAGCTCACCAATGAGCGGGAGGGCTGCCTACGAGCAGTACTTC,CASSPMSGRAAYEQYF
12,TRBJ2-5,NA,TRBV19,NA,TGTGCCAGTAGTGCAGGGGTGGAGACCCAGTACTTC,CASSAGVETQYF
9,TRBJ2-7,NA,TRBV10-3,NA,TGTGCCATCACCAACGAGCAGTACTTC,CAITNEQYF